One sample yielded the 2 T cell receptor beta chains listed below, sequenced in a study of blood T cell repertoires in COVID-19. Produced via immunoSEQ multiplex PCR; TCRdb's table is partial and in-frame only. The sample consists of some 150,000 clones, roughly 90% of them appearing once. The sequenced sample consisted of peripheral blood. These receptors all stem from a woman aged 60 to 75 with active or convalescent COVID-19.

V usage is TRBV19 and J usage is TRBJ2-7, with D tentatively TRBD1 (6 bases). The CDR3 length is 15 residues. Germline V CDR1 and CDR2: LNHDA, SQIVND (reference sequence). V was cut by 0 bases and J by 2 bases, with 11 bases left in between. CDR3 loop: CASSIDHTGTYEQYF. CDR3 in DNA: TGTGCCAGTAGTATAGATCATACAGGGACCTACGAGCAGTACTTC.

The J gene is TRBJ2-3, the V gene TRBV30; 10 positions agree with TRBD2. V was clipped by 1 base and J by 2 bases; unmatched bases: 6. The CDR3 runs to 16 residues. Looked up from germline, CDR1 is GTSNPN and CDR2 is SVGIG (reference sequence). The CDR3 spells CAWSDVAGGYTDTQYF. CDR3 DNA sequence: TGTGCCTGGAGTGACGTAGCGGGGGGTTACACAGATACGCAGTATTTT. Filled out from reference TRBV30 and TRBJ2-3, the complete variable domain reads SQTIHQWPATLVQPVGSPLSLECTVEGTSNPNLYWYRQAAGRGLQLLFYSVGIGQISSEVPQNLSASRPQDRQFILSSKKLLLSDSGFYLCAWSDVAGGYTDTQYFGPGTRLTVL.